What follows describes a single TCR beta chain. In germline, CDR1 is SGHRS, CDR2 YFSETQ. There are 16 residues in the CDR3. The V gene end was trimmed by 4 bases and the J gene end by 6 bases; junction bases not matched to a gene: 14. This sample is drawn from a study of blood T cell repertoires in COVID-19. Only in-frame clones appear in the TCRdb table, and some are missing; sequencing was by immunoSEQ multiplex PCR. The data contain more than 70,000 clones, 87% of them singletons. Sequenced input: peripheral blood. V usage is TRBV5-1 and J usage is TRBJ2-3; 7 nucleotides align to TRBD2. The TCR comes from a woman aged 50 to 60 with active or convalescent COVID-19. In nucleotides, the CDR3 is TGCGCCAGCAGCACATCGACTAGCTTCCCCGGGGATACGCAGTATTTT. Its translation: CASSTSTSFPGDTQYF.